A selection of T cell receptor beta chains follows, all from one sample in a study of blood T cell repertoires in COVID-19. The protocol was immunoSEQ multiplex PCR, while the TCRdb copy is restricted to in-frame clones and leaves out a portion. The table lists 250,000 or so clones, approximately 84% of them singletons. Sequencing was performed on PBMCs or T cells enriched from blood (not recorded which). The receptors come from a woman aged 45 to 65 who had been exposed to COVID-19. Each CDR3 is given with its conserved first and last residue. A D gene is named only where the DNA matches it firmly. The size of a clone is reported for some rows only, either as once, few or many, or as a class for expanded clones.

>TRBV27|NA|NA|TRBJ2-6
CASSPGQHGANVLTF
TGTGCCAGCAGCCCAGGACAGCATGGGGCCAACGTCCTGACTTTC
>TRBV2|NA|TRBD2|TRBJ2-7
CASELAGVREQYF
TGTGCCAGCGAACTAGCGGGGGTTCGCGAGCAGTACTTC
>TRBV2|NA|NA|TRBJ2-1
CASFRQGYEQFF
TGTGCCAGCTTCCGCCAGGGATATGAGCAGTTCTTC
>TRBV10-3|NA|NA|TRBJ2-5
CAISESAGAEGTQYF
TGTGCCATCAGTGAGTCTGCAGGGGCCGAGGGGACCCAGTACTTC
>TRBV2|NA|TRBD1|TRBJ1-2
CASSALDRAGGYTF
TGTGCCAGCAGTGCATTGGACAGGGCAGGTGGCTACACCTTC
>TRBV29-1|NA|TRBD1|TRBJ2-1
CSVVIGGVVHNEQFF
TGCAGCGTTGTGATAGGGGGCGTAGTCCACAATGAGCAGTTCTTC
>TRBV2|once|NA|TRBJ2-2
CASRAGMSGELFF
TGTGCCAGCAGGGCCGGGATGTCCGGGGAGCTGTTTTTT
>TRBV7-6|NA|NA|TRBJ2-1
CASSSGTKRDNEQFF
TGTGCCAGCAGCTCCGGGACAAAGAGGGACAATGAGCAGTTCTTC
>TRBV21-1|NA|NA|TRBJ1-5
CASSTSGVTVGFQPQHF
TGTGCCAGCAGCACATCCGGAGTGACAGTAGGCTTTCAGCCCCAGCATTTT
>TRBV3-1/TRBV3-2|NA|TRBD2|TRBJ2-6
CASSPSRLAGSSGANVLTF
TGTGCCAGCAGCCCCTCGCGGCTAGCGGGGAGCTCTGGGGCCAACGTCCTGACTTTC
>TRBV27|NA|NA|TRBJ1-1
CASRARQGTNTEAFF
TGTGCCAGCAGGGCAAGGCAGGGAACGAACACTGAAGCTTTCTTT
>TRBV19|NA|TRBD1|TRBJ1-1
CASTDRGTTEAFF
TGTGCCAGTACAGACAGGGGGACTACTGAAGCTTTCTTT
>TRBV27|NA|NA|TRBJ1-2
CASSLSSVANYGYTF
TGTGCCAGCAGTTTATCGTCGGTAGCTAACTATGGCTACACCTTC
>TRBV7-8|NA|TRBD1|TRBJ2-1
CASSRDRLNEQFF
TGTGCCAGCAGCCGGGACAGGCTGAATGAGCAGTTCTTC
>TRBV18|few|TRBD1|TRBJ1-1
CASSTARGKIRDRANTEAFF
TGTGCCAGCTCAACAGCACGTGGGAAAATCCGGGACAGGGCTAACACTGAAGCTTTCTTT
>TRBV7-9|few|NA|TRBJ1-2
CASSLAVYGYTF
TGTGCCAGCAGCTTGGCGGTCTATGGCTACACCTTC
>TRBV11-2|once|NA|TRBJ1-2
CASSLVGGGYTF
TGTGCCAGCAGCTTAGTCGGCGGTGGCTACACCTTC
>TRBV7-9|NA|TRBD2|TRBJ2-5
CASSLAQTSWETQYF
TGTGCCAGCAGCTTAGCCCAGACTAGCTGGGAGACCCAGTACTTC
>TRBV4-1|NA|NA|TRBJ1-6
CASSQEAPQLGSPLHF
TGCGCCAGCAGCCAAGAAGCTCCCCAGTTGGGCTCACCCCTCCACTTT
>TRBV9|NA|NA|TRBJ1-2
CASSVSFDRHYGYTF
TGTGCCAGCAGCGTTTCCTTTGACAGGCACTATGGCTACACCTTC
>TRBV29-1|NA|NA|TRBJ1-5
CSVDGGSSNQPQHF
TGCAGCGTTGATGGGGGGTCTAGCAATCAGCCCCAGCATTTT
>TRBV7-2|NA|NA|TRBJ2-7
CASSSYRGLNPSYEQYF
TGTGCCAGCAGCTCCTACAGGGGACTCAACCCATCCTACGAGCAGTACTTC
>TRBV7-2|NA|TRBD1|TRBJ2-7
CASSSLDRAYEQYF
TGTGCCAGCAGCTCGTTGGACAGGGCCTACGAGCAGTACTTC
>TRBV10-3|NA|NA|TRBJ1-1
CAISSTGEAFF
TGTGCCATTTCCTCGACGGGTGAAGCTTTCTTT
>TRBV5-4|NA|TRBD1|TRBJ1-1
CASSWTGSTEAFF
TGTGCCAGCAGCTGGACAGGGAGCACTGAAGCTTTCTTT
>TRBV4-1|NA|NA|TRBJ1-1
CASSQRAGENTEAFF
TGCGCCAGCAGCCAAAGGGCAGGGGAGAACACTGAAGCTTTCTTT